These T cell receptor beta chains were read from a single sample in a study of identical twins' blood T cells. From the 5' RACE reads, TCRdb called clonotypes with MiXCR, one entry per CDR3 protein. This table holds about 370,000 distinct CDR3 sequences, 28% found once. Input material: PBMCs. The receptors originated from a woman aged 18 to 49 in good health. Each CDR3 is given with its conserved first and last residue. The D gene is left open where the match is weak. Only some rows state a clone size, as once, few, many or a class for expanded clones.

>.|.|TRBJ2-7|TRBV9
CASSGLHGGEQYF
TGTGCCAGCTCAGGACTACACGGAGGCGAGCAGTACTTC
>.|.|TRBJ1-2|TRBV2
CASSERIGVYGYTF
TGTGCCAGCAGTGAGAGAATTGGGGTTTATGGCTACACCTTC
>TRBD1|.|TRBJ2-2|TRBV7-3
CASSLTTGGIGELFF
TGTGCCAGCAGCTTAACAACAGGGGGCATCGGGGAGCTGTTTTTT
>TRBD1|.|TRBJ2-1|TRBV29-1
CSFYPGTAFNGQFF
TGCAGCTTCTATCCCGGGACAGCTTTCAATGGGCAGTTCTTC
>TRBD2|.|TRBJ2-7|TRBV7-9
CASSLTHPSGREAYEQYF
TGTGCCAGCAGCTTAACACATCCTAGCGGGAGGGAGGCCTACGAGCAGTACTTC
>.|many|TRBJ2-1|TRBV6-2/TRBV6-3
CASRSRDFPFF
TGTGCCAGTAGGAGCAGAGACTTCCCGTTCTTC
>TRBD1|.|TRBJ2-7|TRBV18
CASSPDETGDEQYF
TGTGCCAGCTCACCAGATGAGACAGGGGACGAGCAGTACTTC
>TRBD1|.|TRBJ2-7|TRBV6-5
CASRRTGFGNEQYF
TGTGCCAGCAGAAGGACAGGTTTTGGCAACGAGCAGTACTTC
>TRBD1|many|TRBJ2-2|TRBV11-2
CASSSDRTNTGELFF
TGTGCCAGCAGCTCGGACAGGACAAACACCGGGGAGCTGTTTTTT
>TRBD1|.|TRBJ2-2|TRBV9
CASSADRLNTGELFF
TGTGCCAGCAGCGCGGACAGGCTCAACACCGGGGAGCTGTTTTTT
>.|few|TRBJ1-3|TRBV5-1
CASSLVGIPENTIYF
TGCGCCAGCAGCTTGGTAGGGATTCCGGAGAACACCATATATTTT
>.|few|TRBJ2-5|TRBV20-1
CSASSSSQETQYF
TGCAGTGCTAGCTCCAGCAGTCAAGAGACCCAGTACTTC
>TRBD1|once|TRBJ2-5|TRBV29-1
CSVDTQGVETQYF
TGCAGCGTTGACACACAGGGGGTGGAGACCCAGTACTTC
>.|.|TRBJ2-1|TRBV9
CASSPGDSQAGYNEQFF
TGTGCCAGCAGCCCTGGGGACTCACAAGCTGGATACAATGAGCAGTTCTTC
>.|few|TRBJ1-2|TRBV5-5
CASSLRWLGPYGYTF
TGTGCCAGCAGCTTGAGGTGGTTGGGCCCCTATGGCTACACCTTC
>.|.|TRBJ1-4|TRBV19
CASSIARGLNEKLFF
TGTGCCAGTAGTATAGCAAGAGGGTTGAATGAAAAACTGTTTTTT
>.|few|TRBJ2-1|TRBV29-1
CSVRRDSLADNEQFF
TGCAGCGTCCGGCGGGACAGTTTAGCGGACAATGAGCAGTTCTTC
>.|.|TRBJ1-6|TRBV19
CASSITGGNSPLHF
TGTGCCAGTAGTATAACTGGGGGCAATTCACCCCTCCACTTT
>.|.|TRBJ1-2|TRBV5-1
CASSLESTYRSYGYTF
TGCGCCAGCAGCTTGGAGTCTACATACAGGTCCTATGGCTACACCTTC
>.|.|TRBJ1-2|TRBV12-3/TRBV12-4
CASSFNTYGYTF
TGTGCCAGCAGTTTTAACACCTATGGCTACACCTTC
>.|.|TRBJ1-6|TRBV18
CASSPGSRGNNSPLHF
TGTGCCAGCTCACCAGGTTCACGGGGGAATAATTCACCCCTCCACTTT
>.|.|TRBJ1-1|TRBV27
CASSGGFEAFF
TGTGCCAGTAGCGGTGGCTTTGAAGCTTTCTTT
>.|few|TRBJ2-3|TRBV4-2
CASSQEGRFADTQYF
TGTGCCAGCAGCCAAGAGGGCCGATTCGCAGATACGCAGTATTTT
>.|.|TRBJ1-1|TRBV29-1
CSVGRSVNTEAFF
TGCAGCGTTGGCAGAAGTGTGAACACTGAAGCTTTCTTT
>TRBD1|.|TRBJ1-1|TRBV9
CASGTGLTEAFF
TGTGCCAGCGGGACAGGGTTAACTGAAGCTTTCTTT